The sequence of this T cell receptor (beta chain) was determined in a study of T cell repertoires in cytomegalovirus infection. In the study overall: CMV infection together with matching HLA type was indicated by public TCR beta signatures.

Whole-study results and caveats: In two of eight donors, the top clonotype was HLA-C-restricted CMV-specific. Summed public TCR beta family frequency identified CMV carriers bearing the relevant HLA.

In germline, CDR1 is SGHRS, CDR2 YFSETQ. The V segment lost 3 bases and the J segment 1 base; nucleotides outside the gene matches: 6. The CDR3 is 17 residues long. A word on this clonotype: Its target is not known.

TCRdb analysed the reads with MiXCR anew, one entry per CDR3 protein. The table shows 200,000 to 300,000 distinct CDR3 sequences, with roughly 9% occurring only once. The source of this sequence is a human donor in good health (CMV status not recorded). Some clones in this sample may be carry-over from other donors' samples. The specimen sequenced was PBMCs. This chain uses TRBV5-1 with TRBJ2-7, with 14 nucleotides matching TRBD2. CDR3 sequence (DNA): TGCGCCAGCAGCTATGGGACTAGCGGGAGAGGGTCCTACGAGCAGTACTTC. It translates to CASSYGTSGRGSYEQYF.